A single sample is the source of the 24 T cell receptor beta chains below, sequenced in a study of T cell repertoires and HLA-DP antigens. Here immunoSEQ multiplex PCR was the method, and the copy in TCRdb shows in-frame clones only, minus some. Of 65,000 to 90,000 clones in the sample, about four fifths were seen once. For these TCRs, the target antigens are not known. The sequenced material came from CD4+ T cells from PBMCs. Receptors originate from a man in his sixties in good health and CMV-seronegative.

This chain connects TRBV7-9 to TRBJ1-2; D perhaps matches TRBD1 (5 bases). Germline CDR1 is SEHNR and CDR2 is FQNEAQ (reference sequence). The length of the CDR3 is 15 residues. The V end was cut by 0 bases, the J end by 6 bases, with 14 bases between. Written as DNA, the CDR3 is TGTGCCAGCAGCTTAGCAGGTCAGGAGGGGAATGGCTACACCTTC. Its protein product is CASSLAGQEGNGYTF. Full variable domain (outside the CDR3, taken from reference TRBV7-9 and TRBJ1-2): DTGVSQNPRHKITKRGQNVTFRCDPISEHNRLYWYRQTLGQGPEFLTYFQNEAQLEKSRLLSDRFSAERPKGSFSTLEIQRTEQGDSAMYLCASSLAGQEGNGYTFGSGTRLTVV.

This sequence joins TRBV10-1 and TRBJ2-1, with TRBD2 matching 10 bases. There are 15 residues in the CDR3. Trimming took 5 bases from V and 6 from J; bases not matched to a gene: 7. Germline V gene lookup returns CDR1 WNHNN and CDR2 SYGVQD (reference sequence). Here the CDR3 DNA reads TGCGCCAGCAGTCCTAGCGGGGGAGGGGGCAATGAGCAGTTCTTC. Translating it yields CASSPSGGGGNEQFF.

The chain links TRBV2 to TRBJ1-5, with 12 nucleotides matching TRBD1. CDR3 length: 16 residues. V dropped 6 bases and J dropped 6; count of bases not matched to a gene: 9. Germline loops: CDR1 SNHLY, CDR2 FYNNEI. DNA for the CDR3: TGTGCCAGCAGCATCGGGACAGGGGGCTCGCGTCAGCCCCAGCATTTT. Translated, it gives CASSIGTGGSRQPQHF.

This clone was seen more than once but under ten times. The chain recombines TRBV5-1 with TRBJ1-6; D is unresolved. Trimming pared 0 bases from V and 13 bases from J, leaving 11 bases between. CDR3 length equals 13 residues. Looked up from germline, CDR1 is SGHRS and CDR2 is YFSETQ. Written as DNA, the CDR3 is TGCGCCAGCAGCTTGGCCCCGTACGGGCCCCTCCACTTT. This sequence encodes CASSLAPYGPLHF.

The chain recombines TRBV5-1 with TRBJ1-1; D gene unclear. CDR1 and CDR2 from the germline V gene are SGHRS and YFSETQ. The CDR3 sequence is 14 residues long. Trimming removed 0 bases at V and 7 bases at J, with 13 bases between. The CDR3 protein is CASSLDGFAREAFF. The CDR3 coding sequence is TGCGCCAGCAGCTTGGACGGATTTGCACGTGAAGCTTTCTTT.

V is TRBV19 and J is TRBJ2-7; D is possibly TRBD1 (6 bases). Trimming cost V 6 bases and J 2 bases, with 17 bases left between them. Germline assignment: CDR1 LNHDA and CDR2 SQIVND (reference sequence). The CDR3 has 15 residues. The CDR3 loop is CASSSDSRETYEQYF. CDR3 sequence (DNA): TGTGCCAGTAGCTCGGACAGCCGAGAGACCTACGAGCAGTACTTC.

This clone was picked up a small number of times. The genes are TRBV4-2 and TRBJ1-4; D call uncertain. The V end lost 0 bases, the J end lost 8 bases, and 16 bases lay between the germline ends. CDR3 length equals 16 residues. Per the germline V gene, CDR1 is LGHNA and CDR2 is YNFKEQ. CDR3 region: CASSQDQAGREEKLFF. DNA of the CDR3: TGTGCCAGCAGCCAAGACCAGGCCGGGCGGGAGGAAAAACTGTTTTTT.

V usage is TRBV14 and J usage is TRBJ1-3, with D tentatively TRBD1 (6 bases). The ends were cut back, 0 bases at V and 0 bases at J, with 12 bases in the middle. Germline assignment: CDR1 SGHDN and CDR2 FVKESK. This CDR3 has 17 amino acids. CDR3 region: CASSQDWGRGSGNTIYF. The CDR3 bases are TGTGCCAGCAGCCAAGATTGGGGCAGGGGCTCTGGAAACACCATATATTTT. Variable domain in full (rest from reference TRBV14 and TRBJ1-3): EAGVTQFPSHSVIEKGQTVTLRCDPISGHDNLYWYRRVMGKEIKFLLHFVKESKQDESGMPNNRFLAERTGGTYSTLKVQPAELEDSGVYFCASSQDWGRGSGNTIYFGEGSWLTVV.

The CDR3, as DNA: TGTGCCAGCAGCCCCGGACTAGCGGGATCTCAAGAGACCCAGTACTTC. It encodes CASSPGLAGSQETQYF. The chain combines TRBV5-8 with TRBJ2-5; TRBD2 agrees at 12 bases. The V gene end was trimmed by 4 bases and the J gene end by 2 bases; junction bases not matched to a gene: 6. This CDR3 region has 16 residues. Germline V gene lookup returns CDR1 SGHTS and CDR2 YDEGEE.

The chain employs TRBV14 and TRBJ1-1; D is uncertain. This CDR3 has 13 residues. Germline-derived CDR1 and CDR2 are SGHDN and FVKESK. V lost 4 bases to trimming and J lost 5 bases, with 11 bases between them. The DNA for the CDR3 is TGTGCCAGCAGCCCGGGTCTAGTAACTGAAGCTTTCTTT. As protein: CASSPGLVTEAFF.

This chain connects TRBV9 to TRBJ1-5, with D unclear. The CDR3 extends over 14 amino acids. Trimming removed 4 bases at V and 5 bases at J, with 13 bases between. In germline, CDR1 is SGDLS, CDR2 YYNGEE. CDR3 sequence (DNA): TGTGCCAGCAGCTTCTCAGAGGCAGATCAGCCCCAGCATTTT. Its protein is CASSFSEADQPQHF.

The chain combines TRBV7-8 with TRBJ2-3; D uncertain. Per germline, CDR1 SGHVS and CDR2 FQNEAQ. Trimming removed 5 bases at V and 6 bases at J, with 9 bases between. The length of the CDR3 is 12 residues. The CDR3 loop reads CASSPRWDTQYF. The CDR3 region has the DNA TGTGCCAGCAGCCCTCGGTGGGATACGCAGTATTTT.

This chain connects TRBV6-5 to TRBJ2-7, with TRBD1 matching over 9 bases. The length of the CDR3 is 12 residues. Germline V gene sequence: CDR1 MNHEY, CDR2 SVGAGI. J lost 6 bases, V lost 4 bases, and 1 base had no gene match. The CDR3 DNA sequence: TGTGCCAGCAGTTCGGGACAGGGCGAGCAGTACGTC. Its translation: CASSSGQGEQYV.

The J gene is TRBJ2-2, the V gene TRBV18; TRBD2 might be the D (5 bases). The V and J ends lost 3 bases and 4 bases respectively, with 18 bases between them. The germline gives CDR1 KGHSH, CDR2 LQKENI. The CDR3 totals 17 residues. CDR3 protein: CASSPSQEAGITGELFF. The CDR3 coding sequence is TGTGCCAGCTCACCTTCTCAGGAGGCGGGTATCACCGGGGAGCTGTTTTTT.

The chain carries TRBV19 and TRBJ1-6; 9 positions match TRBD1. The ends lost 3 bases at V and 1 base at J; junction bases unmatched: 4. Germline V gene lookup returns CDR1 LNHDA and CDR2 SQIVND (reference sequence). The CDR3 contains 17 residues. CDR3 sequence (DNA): TGTGCCAGTAGTATGTTCGGGACAGGGTCCTATAATTCACCCCTCCACTTT. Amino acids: CASSMFGTGSYNSPLHF.

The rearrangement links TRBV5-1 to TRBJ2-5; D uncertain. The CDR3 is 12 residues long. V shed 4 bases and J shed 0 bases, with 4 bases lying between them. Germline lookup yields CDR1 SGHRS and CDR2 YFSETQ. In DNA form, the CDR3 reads TGCGCCAGCAGCAAGGACCAAGAGACCCAGTACTTC. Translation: CASSKDQETQYF.

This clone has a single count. In DNA form, the CDR3 reads TGTGCCAGCAGCCGACAGCCCGGGAGGATGGCAGGGACCCAGTACTTC. It codes for CASSRQPGRMAGTQYF. V usage is TRBV7-2 and J usage is TRBJ2-5; 7 nucleotides align to TRBD2. V lost 5 bases to trimming and J lost 7 bases; unmatched junction nucleotides: 16. Germline CDR1 SGHTA, CDR2 FQGNSA. The CDR3 runs 16 residues.

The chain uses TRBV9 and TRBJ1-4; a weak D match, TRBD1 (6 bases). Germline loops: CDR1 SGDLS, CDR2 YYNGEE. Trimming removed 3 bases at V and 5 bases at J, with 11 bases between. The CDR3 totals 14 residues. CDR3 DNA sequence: TGTGCCAGCAGCGGTCGGACAGCAAATGAAAAACTGTTTTTT. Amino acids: CASSGRTANEKLFF.

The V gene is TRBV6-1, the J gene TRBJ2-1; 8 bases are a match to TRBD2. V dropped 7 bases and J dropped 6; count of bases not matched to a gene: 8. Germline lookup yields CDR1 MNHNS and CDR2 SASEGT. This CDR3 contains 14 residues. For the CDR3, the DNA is TGTGCCAGCATCCCTATGCGGGGGGTCAATGAGCAGTTCTTC. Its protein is CASIPMRGVNEQFF.

CDR3 coding DNA: TGTGCCAGCAGTGTTATGAGGCAAGAGACCCAGTACTTC. This translates into CASSVMRQETQYF. This chain connects TRBV6-1 to TRBJ2-5, with D unresolved. CDR1 and CDR2 (germline): MNHNS, SASEGT. Trimming stripped 4 bases from V and 2 bases from J, with 8 bases between. This CDR3 has 13 residues.

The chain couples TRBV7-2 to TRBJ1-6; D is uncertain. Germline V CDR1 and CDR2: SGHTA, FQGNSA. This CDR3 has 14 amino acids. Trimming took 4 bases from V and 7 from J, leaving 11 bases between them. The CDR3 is CASSSANINSPLHF. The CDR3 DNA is TGTGCCAGCAGCTCGGCCAATATCAATTCACCCCTCCACTTT. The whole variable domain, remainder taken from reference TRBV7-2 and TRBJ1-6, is GAGVSQSPSNKVTEKGKDVELRCDPISGHTALYWYRQSLGQGLEFLIYFQGNSAPDKSGLPSDRFSAERTGGSVSTLTIQRTQQEDSAVYLCASSSANINSPLHFGNGTRLTVT.

The CDR3, as DNA: TGTGCCAGCAGCCCACGGACAGGGCTTAATGAAAAACTGTTTTTT. It codes for CASSPRTGLNEKLFF. V gene TRBV7-9 combines with J gene TRBJ1-4; TRBD1 matches at 8 bases. After removal of 5 bases from V and 4 bases from J, the junction contained 6 bases not matched to a gene. This CDR3 comprises 15 residues. Germline V gene sequence: CDR1 SEHNR, CDR2 FQNEAQ (reference sequence).

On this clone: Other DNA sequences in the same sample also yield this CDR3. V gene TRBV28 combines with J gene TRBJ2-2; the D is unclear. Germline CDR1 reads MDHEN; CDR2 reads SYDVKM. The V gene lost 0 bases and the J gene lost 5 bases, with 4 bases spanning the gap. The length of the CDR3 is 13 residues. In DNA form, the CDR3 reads TGTGCCAGCAGTTTATGGGGGACCGGGGAGCTGTTTTTT. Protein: CASSLWGTGELFF.

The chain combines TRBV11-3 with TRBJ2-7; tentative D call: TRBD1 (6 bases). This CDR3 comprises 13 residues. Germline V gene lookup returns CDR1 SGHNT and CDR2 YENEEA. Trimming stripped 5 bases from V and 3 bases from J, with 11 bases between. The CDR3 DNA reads TGTGCCAGCAGCGCCGGGACACACTACGAGCAGTACTTC. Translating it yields CASSAGTHYEQYF.